This T cell receptor beta chain was recorded in a study of blood T cell repertoires in COVID-19. Per the germline V gene, CDR1 is LNHDA and CDR2 is SQIVND (reference sequence). This CDR3 has 14 residues. V was cut by 3 bases and J by 8 bases, with 16 bases left in between. Original analysis: Amplified reference gene primers provided the basis for estimating nucleated cell counts. The table came from immunoSEQ multiplex PCR; TCRdb's copy has only in-frame clones and leaves some out. That table furnishes V, J and clone size, whereas the DNA furnished D and trimming. The sample comprises a few hundred thousand clones, 75% to 90% of which are singletons, and 2% to 3% rests with the top ten. This clone appeared a few times.

This rearrangement joins TRBV19 to TRBJ1-2; a possible D gene is TRBD1 (5 bases). The sequence came from a young man with active or convalescent COVID-19. Sequencing was done on a sample of peripheral blood. Here the CDR3 reads CASSIRGGEQGYTF. CDR3 DNA sequence: TGTGCCAGTAGTATCCGCGGGGGTGAACAAGGCTACACCTTC.